Listed below are T cell receptor beta chains from one sample, sequenced in a study of cytomegalovirus exposure and HLA in healthy donors. Some clones are missing from TCRdb's copy, which holds only in-frame ones; the method was immunoSEQ multiplex PCR. The repertoire consists of tens of thousands of clones, with around 73% occurring once and the leading ten covering approximately 5.5%. Sequencing was done on a sample of PBMCs. These receptor sequences come from a middle-aged man in good health and CMV-seronegative. CDR3s include the opening cysteine and the closing phenylalanine or tryptophan. Each record gives: D gene, V gene, J gene, clone size, CDR3 protein, CDR3 DNA. D genes are given only for firm matches. The size field is filled for only some rows; it gives once, few, many or a size class.

TRBD1	TRBV30	TRBJ1-5	-	CAWSPGGVQPQHF	TGTGCCTGGAGTCCAGGGGGAGTCCAGCCCCAGCATTTT
-	TRBV9	TRBJ1-3	-	CASIVPEHPGGGNTIYF	TGTGCCAGCATAGTCCCCGAACACCCGGGAGGGGGAAACACCATATATTTT
-	TRBV10-2	TRBJ2-5	-	CASIRTGQETQYF	TGCGCCAGCATTAGAACGGGCCAAGAGACCCAGTACTTC
TRBD2	TRBV6-5	TRBJ2-1	-	CAKPAGESYNEQFF	TGTGCAAAGCCGGCGGGGGAATCCTACAATGAGCAGTTCTTC
-	TRBV7-3	TRBJ2-5	-	CASSPDQGGETQYF	TGTGCCAGCAGCCCGGATCAGGGAGGAGAGACCCAGTACTTC
-	TRBV19	TRBJ1-5	-	CASSNLLGSISNQPQHF	TGTGCCAGTAGTAACTTACTAGGGTCCATTAGCAATCAGCCCCAGCATTTT
-	TRBV6-4	TRBJ2-5	-	CASSDRAGETQYF	TGTGCCAGCAGTGACAGGGCGGGGGAGACCCAGTACTTC
TRBD1	TRBV6-5	TRBJ1-2	-	CASSLTGAEGYTF	TGTGCCAGCAGTTTAACAGGGGCGGAGGGCTACACCTTC
-	TRBV12-5	TRBJ1-5	-	CASGLAGGGWQPQHF	TGTGCTAGTGGTTTGGCCGGGGGGGGTTGGCAGCCCCAGCATTTT
-	TRBV18	TRBJ2-5	once	CASLPRQGGTQYF	TGTGCCAGCTTACCACGGCAGGGGGGGACCCAGTACTTC
TRBD1	TRBV2	TRBJ1-5	few	CASRGGTGEQPQHF	TGTGCCAGCAGGGGTGGGACAGGGGAACAGCCCCAGCATTTT
-	TRBV18	TRBJ2-7	-	CASSPPTGPSYEQYF	TGTGCCAGCTCACCCCCGACAGGACCATCCTACGAGCAGTACTTC
TRBD1	TRBV9	TRBJ1-1	-	CASSVDRGTEAFF	TGTGCCAGCAGCGTTGACAGGGGGACCGAAGCTTTCTTT
-	TRBV4-2	TRBJ1-2	few	CASSQDLGEGYTF	TGTGCCAGCAGCCAAGATCTCGGAGAGGGCTACACCTTC
-	TRBV27	TRBJ1-2	-	CASRTDNYGYTF	TGTGCCAGCAGAACAGATAACTATGGCTACACCTTC
TRBD1	TRBV6-5	TRBJ1-1	-	CVSRGDKNTEAFF	TGTGTCAGCAGGGGGGACAAAAACACTGAAGCTTTCTTT
TRBD2	TRBV5-1	TRBJ2-5	-	CASSPAGGPETQYF	TGCGCCAGCAGCCCGGCGGGGGGGCCAGAGACCCAGTACTTC
TRBD2	TRBV2	TRBJ2-2	-	CASSVAGGTGELFF	TGTGCCAGCAGCGTAGCGGGGGGGACCGGGGAGCTGTTTTTT
TRBD1	TRBV29-1	TRBJ1-3	-	CSVEEGTAGNTIYF	TGCAGCGTTGAAGAAGGGACAGCTGGAAACACCATATATTTT
-	TRBV18	TRBJ1-4	once	CASSPYGGPDEKLFF	TGTGCCAGCTCACCTTACGGGGGGCCGGATGAAAAACTGTTTTTT
-	TRBV7-2	TRBJ2-1	once	CASSLEGLNEQFF	TGTGCCAGCAGCTTAGAGGGGCTCAATGAGCAGTTCTTC
TRBD1	TRBV25-1	TRBJ2-6	-	CATGVGQGFPGANVLTF	TGTGCCACAGGGGTCGGACAGGGTTTCCCTGGGGCCAACGTCCTGACTTTC
TRBD1	TRBV30	TRBJ1-3	-	CAWRRGTGGYIGNTIYF	TGTGCCTGGAGGAGGGGGACAGGGGGTTATATCGGAAACACCATATATTTT
-	TRBV2	TRBJ2-7	-	CASSDVGGRSYEQYF	TGTGCCAGCAGTGACGTCGGCGGCCGCTCCTACGAGCAGTACTTC
-	TRBV18	TRBJ2-4	-	CASSPGVGGAIQYF	TGTGCCAGCTCACCCGGGGTCGGGGGAGCCATTCAGTACTTC
TRBD1	TRBV4-1	TRBJ1-5	-	CASSQESGDRGDQPQHF	TGCGCCAGCAGCCAAGAGTCCGGGGACAGGGGGGACCAGCCCCAGCATTTT
TRBD1	TRBV19	TRBJ1-2	-	CASNLGTGINYGYTF	TGTGCCAGTAACCTCGGGACAGGCATTAACTATGGCTACACCTTC
-	TRBV20-1	TRBJ1-1	-	CSPVLNTEAFF	TGCAGCCCCGTTCTGAACACTGAAGCTTTCTTT
TRBD1	TRBV11-3	TRBJ1-1	-	CASSLDTGVGTEAFF	TGTGCCAGCAGCTTAGATACAGGGGTCGGTACTGAAGCTTTCTTT
-	TRBV9	TRBJ2-5	-	CASSVAWGYQETQYF	TGTGCCAGCAGCGTAGCTTGGGGCTACCAAGAGACCCAGTACTTC
-	TRBV7-8	TRBJ1-5	-	CASSSTAGYSNQPQHF	TGTGCCAGCAGCTCAACGGCGGGATATAGCAATCAGCCCCAGCATTTT
TRBD1	TRBV7-8	TRBJ2-7	few	CASSLRGQGTSYEQYF	TGTGCCAGCAGCTTGAGGGGACAGGGCACCTCCTACGAGCAGTACTTC
TRBD1	TRBV28	TRBJ2-4	-	CASSLGGTGGVQYF	TGTGCCAGCAGCTTGGGCGGGACAGGGGGAGTTCAGTACTTC
-	TRBV6-1	TRBJ2-2	-	CASSENLDTGELFF	TGTGCCAGCAGTGAAAACTTGGACACCGGGGAGCTGTTTTTT
-	TRBV21-1	TRBJ1-1	-	CASSNLSCWTGVDTEAFF	TGTGCCAGCAGCAATCTAAGTTGTTGGACAGGGGTCGACACTGAAGCTTTCTTT
TRBD1	TRBV5-1	TRBJ1-2	-	CASSLAGTGNYGYTF	TGCGCCAGCAGCCTCGCCGGGACAGGGAACTATGGCTACACCTTC
-	TRBV19	TRBJ1-2	-	CAGKDSSNYGYTF	TGTGCCGGGAAGGACAGTTCTAACTATGGCTACACCTTC
-	TRBV5-4	TRBJ2-4	-	CASSRQGTAGNIQYF	TGTGCCAGCAGCCGCCAGGGGACAGCGGGAAACATTCAGTACTTC
TRBD1	TRBV9	TRBJ2-7	-	CASSAATGGRYEQYF	TGTGCCAGCAGCGCCGCAACAGGGGGCAGGTACGAGCAGTACTTC
-	TRBV29-1	TRBJ2-3	once	CSTRTGTTDTQYF	TGCAGCACCCGAACCGGGACTACAGATACGCAGTATTTT
TRBD2	TRBV5-4	TRBJ2-5	-	CASSFTGGETQYF	TGTGCCAGCAGCTTTACGGGAGGAGAGACCCAGTACTTC
-	TRBV5-1	TRBJ1-3	-	CASSLDRVGNTIYF	TGCGCCAGCAGCTTGGACAGGGTGGGAAACACCATATATTTT
-	TRBV7-9	TRBJ1-1	-	CASSFRPEAFF	TGTGCCAGCAGCTTTCGTCCTGAAGCTTTCTTT
-	TRBV5-1	TRBJ2-1	-	CASSLAGGAYNEQFF	TGCGCCAGCAGCTTGGCTGGGGGCGCCTACAATGAGCAGTTCTTC
TRBD2	TRBV5-6	TRBJ2-5	-	CASSATSMAETQYF	TGTGCCAGCAGCGCGACTAGCATGGCAGAGACCCAGTACTTC
-	TRBV29-1	TRBJ2-7	-	CSVEDPGTPSYEQYF	TGCAGCGTTGAAGATCCGGGGACACCCTCCTACGAGCAGTACTTC
TRBD2	TRBV9	TRBJ2-3	-	CASSPRIAGSTDTQYF	TGTGCCAGCAGCCCCAGAATAGCGGGGAGCACAGATACGCAGTATTTT
-	TRBV9	TRBJ1-1	medium-sized	CASSGSGGGTEAFF	TGTGCCAGCAGCGGGTCCGGGGGAGGCACTGAAGCTTTCTTT
-	TRBV21-1	TRBJ2-2	-	CASSKGGTGGCTGELFF	TGTGCCAGCAGCAAGGGGGGGACAGGGGGTTGTACCGGGGAGCTGTTTTTT
-	TRBV10-3	TRBJ1-3	-	CAISPHGQISGNTIYF	TGTGCCATCAGCCCTCATGGACAGATCTCTGGAAACACCATATATTTT
TRBD1	TRBV9	TRBJ1-5	-	CASSDGQGYQPQHF	TGTGCCAGCAGCGACGGACAGGGGTATCAGCCCCAGCATTTT
-	TRBV5-6	TRBJ1-2	-	CASSLALAEANYGYTF	TGTGCCAGCAGCTTGGCGTTGGCGGAGGCTAACTATGGCTACACCTTC
-	TRBV25-1	TRBJ1-2	-	CASSDARGGVSGYTF	TGTGCCAGCAGTGACGCCCGGGGGGGGGTCTCTGGCTACACCTTC
TRBD1	TRBV7-9	TRBJ2-5	-	CSSSRRTGGVGETQYF	TGTTCCAGCAGCCGCAGGACAGGGGGCGTTGGGGAGACCCAGTACTTC